This TCR beta chain was retrieved from a study of CD8 T cells in Susac syndrome. The CDR3 extends over 14 amino acids. Germline lookup yields CDR1 WSHSY and CDR2 SAAADI. The V and J ends lost 9 bases and 3 bases, in that order; junction bases with no gene match: 7. RNA in amounts of roughly 0.5 to 1 ug was reverse transcribed with random hexamers. One entry per CDR3 protein results from TCRdb running MiXCR on the immunoSEQ multiplex PCR reads. The sample has around 150,000 distinct CDR3 sequences, roughly 94% seen once. Relapsing-remitting disease, either stable or active, was present in the treatment-naive patients who were the multiple sclerosis controls.

Material: CD4+ T cells from PBMCs. The clonotype comes from a human donor with multiple sclerosis. This chain joins TRBV10-2 and TRBJ1-5; 8 bases match TRBD1. The DNA of the CDR3 is TGCGCCAGTTCAGGACAGGGCCTCAATCAGCCCCAGCATTTT. Amino acids: CASSGQGLNQPQHF.